One sample yielded the 8 T cell receptor beta chains listed below, sequenced in a study of blood T cells in healthy people across ages (dated by TCRdb to the mid-2010s). The library was made by 5' RACE. A second PCR of roughly 7 to 11 cycles was run with a J-beta primer mix and a sample-barcoded 5' primer. TCRdb applied fastp at Q25 and MiXCR to the public reads, then kept only in-frame beta chains. For every CDR3 protein sequence, its rows merge into one entry that carries the most common genes and DNA. The sample table lists 1.5 million to 2 million distinct CDR3 sequences, about two fifths of them with a count of one. The ten largest clones add up to about 21% of the sample. Sequencing was done on a sample of blood. The receptors here all came from a human donor in good health.

This clonotype was counted only a few times. V is TRBV4-3 and J is TRBJ2-1; TRBD1 might be the D (5 bases). The CDR3 extends over 15 amino acids. Germline V gene sequence: CDR1 LGHNA, CDR2 YSLEER. V lost 4 bases, J lost 3 bases, and 13 bases lay in between. The CDR3 DNA sequence: TGCGCCAGCAGCCCCATTCAGGGCGGCTACAATGAGCAGTTCTTC. Protein: CASSPIQGGYNEQFF.

The CDR3 bases are TGTGCCAGCAGTTTATGGGGGCGCTACAAGCAGTACTTC. Amino acid sequence: CASSLWGRYKQYF. This chain joins TRBV28 and TRBJ2-5; perhaps TRBD1 as D (5 bases). Germline CDR1 is MDHEN and CDR2 is SYDVKM. V dropped 0 bases and J dropped 11 bases, with 13 bases sitting between them. The CDR3 has 13 amino acids.

This clonotype was counted a few times. The rearrangement uses TRBV6-6 and TRBJ1-6; D remains unclear. Germline CDR1 and CDR2: MNHNY and SVGAGI (reference sequence). This CDR3 has 15 amino acids. V lost 0 bases, J lost 1 base, and 4 bases lay in between. The CDR3: CASSYSGSYNSPLHF. DNA of the CDR3: TGTGCCAGCAGTTACTCGGGGTCCTATAATTCACCCCTCCACTTT.

This clonotype turned up a few times. The chain joins TRBV25-1 to TRBJ2-7; D could derive from TRBD1 or TRBD2 (6 bases each). V was shortened by 3 bases and J by 0 bases, with 9 bases between the two germline ends. This CDR3 spans 14 amino acids. Germline V gives CDR1 MGHDK, CDR2 SYGVNS. As DNA, the CDR3 is TGTGCCAGCAGTGAGAGGGGGGCCTCCTACGAGCAGTACTTC. It encodes CASSERGASYEQYF.

The chain uses TRBV12-3 or TRBV12-4 and TRBJ2-2; D is undetermined. Trimming removed 1 base from V and 6 bases from J, with 9 bases in between. This CDR3 is 14 amino acids long. The CDR3 DNA follows: TGTGCCAGCAGTTTAGAATATGGTGCCGGGGAGCTGTTTTTT. This sequence encodes CASSLEYGAGELFF.

The J gene is TRBJ2-5, the V gene TRBV20-1; D gene ambiguous. The germline V gene has CDR1 DFQATT and CDR2 SNEGSKA (reference sequence). This CDR3 has 12 amino acids. Trimming shortened V by 3 bases and J by 5 bases, and 10 bases separated the two germline ends. CDR3 residues: CSARVRIETQYF. The CDR3 bases are TGCAGTGCTAGGGTCCGGATCGAGACCCAGTACTTC.

Remarks on this clonotype: Given a much more abundant clone one base away, this may be a read error. This CDR3 fails to terminate in the conserved phenylalanine or tryptophan, so it likely reflects a read error. The V and J genes are TRBV29-1 and TRBJ2-5; D is possibly TRBD1 (6 bases). The CDR3 has 12 amino acids. The V end was cut by 7 bases, the J end by 11 bases, with 20 bases between. The germline gives CDR1 SQVTM, CDR2 ANQGSEA. The CDR3 DNA reads TGCAGCGCAGGTCGGGACAACGGGGAGCAGTACTGC. The encoded protein is CSAGRDNGEQYC.

The V and J genes are TRBV4-3 and TRBJ1-1; perhaps TRBD1 as D (5 bases). The ends were cut back, 0 bases at V and 10 bases at J, with 24 bases in the middle. CDR3 length equals 17 residues. Germline CDR1 and CDR2: LGHNA and YSLEER. The CDR3 nucleotides read TGCGCCAGCAGCCAAGATCGGGACGGCAGCGAACACTTCGTAGCTTTCTTT. As protein: CASSQDRDGSEHFVAFF.